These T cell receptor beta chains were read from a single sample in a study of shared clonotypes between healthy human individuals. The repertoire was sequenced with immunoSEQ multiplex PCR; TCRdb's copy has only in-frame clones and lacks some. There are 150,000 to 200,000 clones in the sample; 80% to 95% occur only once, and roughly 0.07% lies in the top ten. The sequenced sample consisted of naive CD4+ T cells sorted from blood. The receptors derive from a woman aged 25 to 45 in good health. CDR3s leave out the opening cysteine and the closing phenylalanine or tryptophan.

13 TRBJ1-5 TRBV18 ASSPQAVQGQPQH
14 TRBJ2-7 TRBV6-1 ASSVRLAGASYEQY
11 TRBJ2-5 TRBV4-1 ASSLLPGETQY
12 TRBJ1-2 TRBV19 ASSIPARVYGYT
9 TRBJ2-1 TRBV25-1 ASSARVVQF
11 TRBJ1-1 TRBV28 ASGYRENTEAF
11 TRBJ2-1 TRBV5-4 ASSLPWAEEQF
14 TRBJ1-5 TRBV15 ATSRSPSGNNQPQH
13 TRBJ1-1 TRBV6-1 ASTLKGTGNTEAF
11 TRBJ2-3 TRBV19 ASSRRYTDTQY
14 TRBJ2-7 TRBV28 ASSTPGLVVPYEQY
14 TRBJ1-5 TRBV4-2 ASSQTRDRGNQPQH
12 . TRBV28 ASSHGLRAYEQY
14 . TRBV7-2 ASSPVHSARLYEQY
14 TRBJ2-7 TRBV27 ASSSKTSSGSYEQY
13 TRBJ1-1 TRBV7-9 ASSLGQGLNTEAF
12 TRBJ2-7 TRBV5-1 ASSRPTDRDEQY
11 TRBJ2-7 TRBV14 ASSSGHKYEQY
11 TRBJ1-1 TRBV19 ASSIEDYTEAF
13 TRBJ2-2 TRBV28 ASSLTSGLTGELF
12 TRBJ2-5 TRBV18 ASSPGMPEETQY
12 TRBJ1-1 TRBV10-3 AISMDGPNTEAF
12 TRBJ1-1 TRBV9 ASSVGPVNTEAF
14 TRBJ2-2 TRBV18 ASSPSALTDTGELF
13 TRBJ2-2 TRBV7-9 ASSFRTGGGGELF
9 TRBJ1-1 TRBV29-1 SVDRHTEAF
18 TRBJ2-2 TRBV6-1 ASSEDVIRFAGLNTGELF
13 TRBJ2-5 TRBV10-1 ASSEGLAGGETQY
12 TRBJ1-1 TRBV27 ASSLVGMNTEAF
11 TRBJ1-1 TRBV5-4 ASSMGRNTEAF
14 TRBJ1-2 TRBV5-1 ASSLGDTKQLSGYT
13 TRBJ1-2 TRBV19 ASSVAGDSNYGYT
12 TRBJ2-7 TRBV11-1 ASSYTSGSYEQY
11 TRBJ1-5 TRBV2 ASTNRVAKPQH
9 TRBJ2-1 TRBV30 ARQVDGEQF
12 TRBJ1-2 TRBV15 ATGEGGTNYGYT
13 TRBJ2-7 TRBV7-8 ASSLVGPPSYEQY
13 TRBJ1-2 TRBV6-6 ASSPPLGRRGGYT
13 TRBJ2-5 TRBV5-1 ASSLVSLLEETQY
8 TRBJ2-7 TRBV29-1 SASGSEQY